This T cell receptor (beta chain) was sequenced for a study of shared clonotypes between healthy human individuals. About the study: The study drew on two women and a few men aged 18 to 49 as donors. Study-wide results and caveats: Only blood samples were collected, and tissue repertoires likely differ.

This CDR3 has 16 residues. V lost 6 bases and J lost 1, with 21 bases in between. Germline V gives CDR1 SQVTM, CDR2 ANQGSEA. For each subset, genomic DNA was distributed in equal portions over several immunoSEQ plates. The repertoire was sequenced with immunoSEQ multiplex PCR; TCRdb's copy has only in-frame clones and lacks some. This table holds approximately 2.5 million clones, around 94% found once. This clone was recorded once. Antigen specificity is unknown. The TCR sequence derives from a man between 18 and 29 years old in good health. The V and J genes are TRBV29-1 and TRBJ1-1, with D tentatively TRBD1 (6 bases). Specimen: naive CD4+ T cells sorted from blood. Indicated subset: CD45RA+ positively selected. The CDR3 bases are TGCAGCGTGGCCCCGGGACACAGGACGGCGAACACTGAAGCTTTCTTT. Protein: CSVAPGHRTANTEAFF.